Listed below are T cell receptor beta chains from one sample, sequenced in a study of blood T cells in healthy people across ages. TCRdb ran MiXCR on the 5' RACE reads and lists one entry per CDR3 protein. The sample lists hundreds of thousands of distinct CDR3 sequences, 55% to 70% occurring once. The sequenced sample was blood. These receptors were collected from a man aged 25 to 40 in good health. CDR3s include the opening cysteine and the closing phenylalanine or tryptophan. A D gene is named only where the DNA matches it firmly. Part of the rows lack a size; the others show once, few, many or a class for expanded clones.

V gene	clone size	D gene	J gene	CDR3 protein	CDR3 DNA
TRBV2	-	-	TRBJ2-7	CASSVQERNEQYF	TGTGCCAGCAGTGTACAGGAAAGAAACGAGCAGTACTTC
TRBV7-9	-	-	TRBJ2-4	CASSFPQNIQYF	TGTGCCAGCAGCTTTCCCCAAAACATTCAGTACTTC
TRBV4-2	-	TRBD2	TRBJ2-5	CASSQSGGPWTQYF	TGTGCCAGCAGCCAGAGCGGGGGGCCATGGACCCAGTACTTC
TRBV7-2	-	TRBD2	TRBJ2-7	CASSWFTGTRDFSYEQYF	TGTGCCAGCAGCTGGTTCACCGGGACTAGGGACTTCTCCTACGAGCAGTACTTC
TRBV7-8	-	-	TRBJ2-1	CASSPGFEQFF	TGTGCCAGCAGCCCAGGGTTTGAGCAGTTCTTC
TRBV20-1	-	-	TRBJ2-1	CSAIALYSYNEQFF	TGCAGTGCTATAGCCCTATACTCCTACAATGAGCAGTTCTTC
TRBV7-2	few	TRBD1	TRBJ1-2	CASSAGQPYGYTF	TGTGCCAGCAGCGCGGGACAGCCCTATGGCTACACCTTC
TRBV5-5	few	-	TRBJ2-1	CASSSDRVQFNEQFF	TGTGCCAGCAGCTCGGATAGGGTCCAATTCAATGAGCAGTTCTTC
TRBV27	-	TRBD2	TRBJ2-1	CASSLLAGVSYNGQFF	TGTGCCAGCAGTCTCTTAGCGGGGGTTTCCTACAATGGGCAGTTCTTC
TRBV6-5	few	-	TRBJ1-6	CASMLEGGPISSPLHF	TGTGCCAGCATGCTAGAAGGAGGCCCAATAAGTTCACCCCTCCACTTT
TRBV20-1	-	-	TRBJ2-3	CSARGPESPRDTQYF	TGCAGTGCTAGAGGGCCAGAAAGCCCCCGGGATACGCAGTATTTT
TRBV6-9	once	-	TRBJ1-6	CASILNSPLHF	TGTGCCAGCATCCTAAATTCACCCCTCCACTTT
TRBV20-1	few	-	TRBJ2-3	CSASAGADTQYF	TGCAGTGCTAGCGCAGGGGCGGATACGCAGTATTTT
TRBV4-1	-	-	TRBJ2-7	CASSQAHPFYEQYF	TGCGCCAGCAGCCAAGCCCATCCATTCTACGAGCAGTACTTC
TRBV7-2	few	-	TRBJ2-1	CASSLDYSDYNEQFF	TGTGCCAGCAGCTTAGACTATAGTGACTACAATGAGCAGTTCTTC
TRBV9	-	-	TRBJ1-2	CANSVDGGNYGYTF	TGTGCCAACAGCGTGGATGGCGGGAACTATGGCTACACCTTC
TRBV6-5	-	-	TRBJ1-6	CASSAGNNNSPLHF	TGTGCCAGCAGCGCAGGGAATAACAATTCACCCCTCCACTTT
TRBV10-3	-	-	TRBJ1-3	CAIRPDDSGNTIYF	TGTGCCATCAGGCCTGACGACTCTGGAAACACCATATATTTT
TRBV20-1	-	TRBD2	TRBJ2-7	CSARVAGDSYEQYF	TGCAGTGCTAGAGTGGCGGGAGATTCCTACGAGCAGTACTTC
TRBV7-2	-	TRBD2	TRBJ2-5	CASSRLAALQETQYF	TGTGCCAGCAGCCGACTAGCGGCCCTCCAAGAGACCCAGTACTTC
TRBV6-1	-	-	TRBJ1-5	CASSEARVGNQPQHF	TGTGCCAGCAGTGAGGCCCGGGTTGGCAATCAGCCCCAGCATTTT
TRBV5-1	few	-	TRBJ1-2	CASSLGGPEGYTF	TGCGCCAGCAGCTTGGGGGGACCTGAGGGCTACACCTTC
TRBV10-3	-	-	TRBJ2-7	CAISRLNEQYF	TGTGCCATCAGTAGGTTAAACGAGCAGTACTTC
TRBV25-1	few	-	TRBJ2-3	CASSDSGVEDTQYF	TGTGCCAGCAGTGATTCCGGGGTGGAAGATACGCAGTATTTT
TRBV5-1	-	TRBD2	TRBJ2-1	CASRFFSGGAFYNEQFF	TGCGCCAGCAGGTTCTTTAGCGGGGGCGCTTTCTACAATGAGCAGTTCTTC
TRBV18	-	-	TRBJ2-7	CASSPREYEQYF	TGTGCCAGCTCACCGAGGGAATACGAGCAGTACTTC
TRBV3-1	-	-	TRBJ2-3	CASRPSKARAQYF	TGTGCCAGCAGGCCATCCAAGGCTCGCGCGCAGTATTTT
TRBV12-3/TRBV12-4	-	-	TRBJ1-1	CASSLNEGEAFF	TGTGCCAGCAGTCTAAACGAGGGGGAAGCTTTCTTT
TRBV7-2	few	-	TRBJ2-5	CASSLVGAPQETQYF	TGTGCCAGCAGCTTAGTCGGTGCTCCCCAAGAGACCCAGTACTTC
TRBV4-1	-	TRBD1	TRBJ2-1	CASSPQTDGTVDEQFF	TGCGCCAGCAGCCCACAGACTGACGGGACAGTGGATGAGCAGTTCTTC
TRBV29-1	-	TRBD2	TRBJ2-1	CSGGIAGGRKFF	TGCAGCGGTGGGATAGCGGGAGGGAGAAAGTTCTTC
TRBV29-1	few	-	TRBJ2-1	CSVWTNYNEQFF	TGCAGCGTGTGGACAAATTACAATGAGCAGTTCTTC
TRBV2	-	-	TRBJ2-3	CASTVRTGAYTDTQYF	TGTGCCAGCACTGTGAGAACGGGGGCTTACACAGATACGCAGTATTTT
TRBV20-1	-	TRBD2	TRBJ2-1	CSARQRGLAGPYNEQFF	TGCAGTGCTAGACAAAGAGGACTAGCGGGACCCTACAATGAGCAGTTCTTC
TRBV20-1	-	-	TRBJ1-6	CSARRLLWELNSPLHF	TGCAGTGCTAGACGGCTACTTTGGGAGTTAAATTCACCCCTCCACTTT
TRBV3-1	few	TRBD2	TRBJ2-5	CASRGGPWETQYF	TGTGCCAGCAGGGGAGGGCCTTGGGAGACCCAGTACTTC